The 30 T cell receptor beta chains presented below share a single source sample, sequenced in a study of shared clonotypes between healthy human individuals (dated by TCRdb to the early 2020s). The library was generated by the immunoSEQ multiplex PCR assay. The table was pulled from immuneACCESS by TCRdb, which kept in-frame rearrangements only. Such tables lose some clones; where checked, under half of the loss comes from unresolved V genes, and the rest has no known cause. The table for this sample lists some 1.5 million clones; 95% to 99% of them were counted only once. Roughly 0.45% of the sample comes from the top ten. The sample consisted of naive CD4+ T cells sorted from blood. What the cell subset or site label conveys for this sample: CD45RA+ positively selected. These receptors all come from a man aged 25 to 40 in good health.

The CDR3: CASISIGGTDTQYF. The CDR3 DNA reads TGTGCCAGCATCTCAATTGGGGGCACAGATACGCAGTATTTT. This chain links TRBV5-8 with TRBJ2-3; D not certain. V was shortened by 6 bases and J by 1 base, with 12 bases between the two germline ends. Germline lookup yields CDR1 SGHTS and CDR2 YDEGEE. The CDR3 runs to 14 residues. Complete variable domain (other parts from reference TRBV5-8 and TRBJ2-3): EAGVTQSPTHLIKTRGQQATLRCSPISGHTSVYWYQQALGLGLQFLLWYDEGEERNRGNFPPRFSGRQFPNYSSELNVNALELEDSALYLCASISIGGTDTQYFGPGTRLTVL.

Of note for this clone: A single base separates this from a much larger clone, so it may be a read error. The rearrangement joins TRBV7-2 to TRBJ1-2; TRBD1 matches at 7 bases. Looked up from germline, CDR1 is SGHTA and CDR2 is FQGNSA. V was pared by 3 bases and J by 8 bases, with 3 bases of the junction left unmatched. This CDR3 is 12 amino acids long. The CDR3 is CASSLQGGGYTF. As DNA, the CDR3 is TGTGCCAGCAGCTTGCAGGGGGGCGGCTACACCTTC.

The chain recombines TRBV19 with TRBJ2-7, with D perhaps TRBD2 (5 bases). Germline CDR1 reads LNHDA; CDR2 reads SQIVND (reference sequence). Deletions cut 3 bases from V and 2 bases from J, with 17 bases between. The CDR3 covers 16 residues. The CDR3 sequence is CASSIGGSSLPYEQYF. DNA of the CDR3: TGTGCCAGTAGTATTGGCGGGTCCTCGTTGCCCTACGAGCAGTACTTC.

The CDR3 DNA reads as TGTGCCATCAAGTCGCTGGGGACAGAACAAGAGACCCAGTACTTC. It translates to CAIKSLGTEQETQYF. The rearrangement links TRBV10-3 to TRBJ2-5; TRBD1 aligns across 7 bases. With V trimmed by 7 bases and J by 2 bases, 10 bases remained unmatched. The V gene's germline CDR1 is ENHRY and CDR2 SYGVKD. The CDR3 spans 15 residues.

V is TRBV6-8 and J is TRBJ2-5, with D uncertain. CDR1 and CDR2 from the germline V gene are MNHGY and SAAAGT. The V and J ends lost 0 bases and 2 bases respectively, with 7 bases between them. This CDR3 has 14 amino acids. The CDR3: CASSYSGSQETQYF. The CDR3 coding sequence is TGTGCCAGCAGTTACTCAGGCTCTCAAGAGACCCAGTACTTC.

CDR3 in amino acids: CASSQLGLAGETGELFF. The CDR3 DNA sequence: TGCGCCAGCAGCCAGTTGGGACTAGCGGGAGAAACCGGGGAGCTGTTTTTT. The chain carries TRBV4-1 and TRBJ2-2; TRBD2 aligns across 14 bases. This CDR3 comprises 17 residues. From germline, CDR1 is MGHRA and CDR2 YSYEKL. The ends lost 3 bases at V and 5 bases at J; junction bases unmatched: 5.

V and J are TRBV28 and TRBJ2-2; no clear D gene. Germline V CDR1 and CDR2: MDHEN, SYDVKM. The CDR3 length is 16 residues. Trimming stripped 2 bases from V and 1 base from J, with 11 bases between. The CDR3 loop is CASSLRRSRNTGELFF. DNA for the CDR3: TGTGCCAGCAGTTTAAGGCGCTCTCGGAACACCGGGGAGCTGTTTTTT.

The rearrangement links TRBV6-5 to TRBJ2-3; no clear D. The CDR3 loop spans 15 amino acids. The V gene lost 10 bases and the J gene lost 5 bases, with 22 bases spanning the gap. In germline, CDR1 is MNHEY, CDR2 SVGAGI. This chain's CDR3 is CATSPSISYGDTQYF. As DNA, the CDR3 is TGTGCCACAAGTCCCTCGATCTCTTATGGAGATACGCAGTATTTT.

Details on this clone: Other DNA sequences in this specimen translate into the identical CDR3. The chain employs TRBV5-1 and TRBJ1-1; unclear D gene. Germline CDR1 SGHRS, CDR2 YFSETQ. V was cut by 0 bases and J by 1 base, with 7 bases left in between. This CDR3 spans 14 amino acids. This chain's CDR3 is CASSLAAGNTEAFF. The CDR3, as DNA: TGCGCCAGCAGCTTGGCCGCTGGGAACACTGAAGCTTTCTTT.

The V gene is TRBV5-4, the J gene TRBJ2-2, with D possibly being TRBD1 or TRBD2 (7 bases each). The CDR3 contains 16 residues. V lost 4 bases, J lost 6 bases, and 19 bases lay in between. Germline V gene data show CDR1 as SGHNT and CDR2 as YYREEE (reference sequence). CDR3 bases: TGTGCCAGCAGCCCGGGGGCCCCAGGGGGGGCCGGGGAGCTGTTTTTT. This sequence encodes CASSPGAPGGAGELFF.

Concerning this clone itself: This specimen includes other DNA sequences encoding the same CDR3. The CDR3 spells CASSFRALNTEAFF. CDR3 in DNA: TGCGCCAGCAGCTTCCGGGCCCTGAACACTGAAGCTTTCTTT. The chain employs TRBV5-1 and TRBJ1-1; D is ambiguous. The CDR3 has 14 residues. Germline CDR1 reads SGHRS; CDR2 reads YFSETQ. Trimming pared 2 bases from V and 0 bases from J, leaving 8 bases between.

The rearrangement links TRBV2 to TRBJ2-4; unclear D gene. The V gene's germline CDR1 is SNHLY and CDR2 FYNNEI. CDR3 length equals 15 residues. V gave up 1 base and J gave up 5 bases, with 12 bases separating them. CDR3 sequence reads: CASSEGRTYQNIQYF. The CDR3 DNA follows: TGTGCCAGCAGTGAAGGCAGGACCTACCAAAACATTCAGTACTTC. The full variable domain, with the rest looked up from reference TRBV2 and TRBJ2-4, is EPEVTQTPSHQVTQMGQEVILRCVPISNHLYFYWYRQILGQKVEFLVSFYNNEISEKSEIFDDQFSVERPDGSNFTLKIRSTKLEDSAMYFCASSEGRTYQNIQYFGAGTRLSVL.

The chain joins TRBV6-1 to TRBJ2-7; 7 bases fit TRBD2. Germline V gene lookup returns CDR1 MNHNS and CDR2 SASEGT. The CDR3 has 15 residues. The V gene end was trimmed by 2 bases and the J gene end by 0 bases; junction bases not matched to a gene: 4. The CDR3 loop reads CASSERKRDSYEQYF. DNA for the CDR3: TGTGCCAGCAGTGAAAGAAAGCGGGACTCCTACGAGCAGTACTTC.

CDR3 loop: CASSPRTAQETQYF. The CDR3 DNA follows: TGTGCCAGCAGCCCTCGGACAGCGCAAGAGACCCAGTACTTC. V and J are TRBV7-2 and TRBJ2-5; a weak D match, TRBD1 (6 bases). V was clipped by 5 bases and J by 2 bases, with 12 bases between them. Germline CDR1 is SGHTA and CDR2 is FQGNSA. This CDR3 contains 14 residues.

The chain joins TRBV7-2 to TRBJ1-2, with D possibly matching TRBD1 (6 bases). Trimming removed 1 base at V and 8 bases at J, with 14 bases between. The CDR3 sequence is 14 residues long. The germline V gene has CDR1 SGHTA and CDR2 FQGNSA. DNA of the CDR3: TGTGCCAGCAGCTTAGTTGGACAGCTGGCGGGCTACACCTTC. Translation: CASSLVGQLAGYTF.

The rearrangement links TRBV4-3 to TRBJ2-7, with 13 positions matching TRBD2. With V trimmed by 4 bases and J by 0 bases, 6 bases remained unmatched. CDR1 LGHNA and CDR2 YSLEER come from the germline V gene. This CDR3 spans 17 amino acids. CDR3 loop: CASSLGLAGDFSYEQYF. The DNA for the CDR3 is TGCGCCAGCAGCCTTGGACTAGCGGGAGATTTCTCCTACGAGCAGTACTTC.

V usage is TRBV7-9 and J usage is TRBJ2-7, with 12 bases lining up with TRBD2. In germline, CDR1 is SEHNR, CDR2 FQNEAQ (reference sequence). This CDR3 has 16 residues. J gave up 3 bases and V 5 bases, and 8 bases lay outside the gene matches. CDR3 bases: TGTGCCAGCAGCGCGAGGACTAGCGGGATGGTCTACGAGCAGTACTTC. Its translation: CASSARTSGMVYEQYF.

This sequence joins TRBV6-1 and TRBJ1-1; unclear D gene. The CDR3 is 15 amino acids. The ends were cut back, 2 bases at V and 1 base at J, with 11 bases in the middle. Germline V gene lookup returns CDR1 MNHNS and CDR2 SASEGT. The CDR3 here is CASSERAAGNTEAFF. CDR3 in DNA: TGTGCCAGCAGTGAACGGGCAGCGGGGAACACTGAAGCTTTCTTT.

This chain links TRBV28 with TRBJ2-5; D is possibly TRBD1 (5 bases). The germline V gene encodes CDR1 MDHEN and CDR2 SYDVKM. Trimming took off 6 bases at V and 2 bases at J, with 16 bases between the two ends. The CDR3 length is 15 residues. DNA of the CDR3: TGTGCCAGCAGCCGCCCCGACAGATATCAAGAGACCCAGTACTTC. Its protein is CASSRPDRYQETQYF.

V and J are TRBV5-6 and TRBJ2-1; the match to TRBD2 covers 12 bases. V was pared by 1 base and J by 5 bases, with 4 bases of the junction left unmatched. Germline assignment: CDR1 SGHDT and CDR2 YYEEEE. The CDR3 is made up of 16 amino acids. The CDR3 sequence is CASSLWTSGDNNEQFF. In nucleotides, the CDR3 is TGTGCCAGCAGCTTGTGGACTAGCGGGGATAACAATGAGCAGTTCTTC.

The CDR3 nucleotides read TGTGCCAGCAGCCTCCCTGAAACGCAGTATTTT. Its translation is CASSLPETQYF. V and J are TRBV14 and TRBJ2-3; D unclear. Germline V lookup: CDR1 SGHDN, CDR2 FVKESK. CDR3 size: 11 residues. Trimming left V 4 bases short and J 9 bases short, with 8 bases between. Complete variable domain (other parts from reference TRBV14 and TRBJ2-3): EAGVTQFPSHSVIEKGQTVTLRCDPISGHDNLYWYRRVMGKEIKFLLHFVKESKQDESGMPNNRFLAERTGGTYSTLKVQPAELEDSGVYFCASSLPETQYFGPGTRLTVL.

This sequence joins TRBV9 and TRBJ1-2; D gene ambiguous. The V gene lost 5 bases and the J gene lost 8 bases, with 10 bases spanning the gap. In germline, CDR1 is SGDLS, CDR2 YYNGEE. There are 11 residues in the CDR3. CDR3: CASSSPGGYTF. The DNA of the CDR3 is TGTGCCAGCAGTTCGCCGGGAGGCTACACCTTC.

This chain uses TRBV7-6 with TRBJ2-3, with 8 bases lining up with TRBD2. J lost 4 bases, V lost 1 base, and 7 bases had no gene match. The CDR3 has 16 amino acids. Germline V CDR1 and CDR2: SGHVS, FNYEAQ. The CDR3 nucleotides are TGTGCCAGCAGCTTAGGCTCTGCGGGAGGCCCAGATACGCAGTATTTT. It yields the protein CASSLGSAGGPDTQYF.

CDR3 protein: CASSIVEGRGTQYF. DNA for the CDR3: TGTGCCAGTAGTATCGTTGAGGGGCGAGGGACCCAGTACTTC. The gene calls are TRBV19 and TRBJ2-5, with D possibly called TRBD1 or TRBD2 (5 bases each). V was trimmed by 3 bases and J by 7 bases, leaving 15 bases between them. This CDR3 comprises 14 residues. Germline V gene lookup returns CDR1 LNHDA and CDR2 SQIVND (reference sequence).

The rearrangement links TRBV10-2 to TRBJ1-1, with a weak D call TRBD1 (6 bases). V gave up 4 bases and J gave up 2 bases, with 11 bases separating them. The germline CDR1 and CDR2 sequences are WSHSY and SAAADI. The CDR3 has 14 residues. CDR3: CASSADSPNTEAFF. CDR3 DNA: TGCGCCAGCAGTGCGGACAGCCCCAACACTGAAGCTTTCTTT.

This chain joins TRBV4-3 and TRBJ2-2; 9 bases agree with TRBD1. Germline V gene sequence: CDR1 LGHNA, CDR2 YSLEER. This CDR3 is 17 amino acids long. Germline trimming cut 4 bases from V and 1 base from J; bases unmatched to any gene: 7. The CDR3 nucleotides read TGCGCCAGCAGCCGCAGCAGACAGGGGGAGAACACCGGGGAGCTGTTTTTT. This encodes CASSRSRQGENTGELFF.

The chain has TRBV6-5 and TRBJ1-5; 9 nucleotides match TRBD1. The CDR3 has 15 residues. J was trimmed by 1 base and V by 6 bases; bases with no gene match: 4. From germline, CDR1 is MNHEY and CDR2 SVGAGI. CDR3 protein: CASRGTGGSNQPQHF. CDR3 sequence (DNA): TGTGCCAGCAGGGGAACAGGGGGCAGCAATCAGCCCCAGCATTTT.

This clone has just one count. The rearrangement uses TRBV5-4 and TRBJ2-7; 9 nucleotides agree with TRBD2. Germline loops: CDR1 SGHNT, CDR2 YYREEE (reference sequence). The CDR3 consists of 16 residues. The ends lost 1 base at V and 0 bases at J; junction bases unmatched: 5. The CDR3 sequence: CASSLSLAGFSYEQYF. For the CDR3, the DNA is TGTGCCAGCAGCTTGAGTCTAGCGGGGTTCTCCTACGAGCAGTACTTC.

The chain carries TRBV2 and TRBJ2-2; 10 nucleotides match TRBD1. This CDR3 has 14 residues. V shed 6 bases, J shed 4 bases, and the junction held 2 bases outside the gene matches. Germline lookup yields CDR1 SNHLY and CDR2 FYNNEI. The CDR3 sequence is CASRRDRGTGELFF. The CDR3 region has the DNA TGTGCCAGCAGAAGGGACAGGGGCACCGGGGAGCTGTTTTTT.

This sequence joins TRBV7-9 and TRBJ2-1, with 8 positions matching TRBD1. Germline V CDR1 and CDR2: SEHNR, FQNEAQ (reference sequence). Trimming took 1 base from V and 11 from J; bases not matched to a gene: 10. The CDR3 contains 15 residues. The CDR3 loop reads CASSLEPVGQGKQFF. The CDR3 DNA reads as TGTGCCAGCAGCTTAGAGCCCGTTGGACAGGGCAAGCAGTTCTTC. Drawing the rest from reference TRBV7-9 and TRBJ2-1, the complete variable domain is DTGVSQNPRHKITKRGQNVTFRCDPISEHNRLYWYRQTLGQGPEFLTYFQNEAQLEKSRLLSDRFSAERPKGSFSTLEIQRTEQGDSAMYLCASSLEPVGQGKQFFGPGTRLTVL.